This T cell receptor (beta chain) was sequenced during a study of T cells in Graves' hyperthyroidism and ophthalmopathy. Template material for amplifying TCR beta CDR3 regions consisted of RNA transcripts. First-round RT-PCR with HTBI primers amplified the TCR CDR3 region. TCRdb itself ran the multiplex PCR reads through MiXCR, one entry per CDR3 protein. The table has some 690,000 distinct CDR3 sequences, roughly a sixth seen once. The CDR3 has 14 residues. Germline-derived CDR1 and CDR2 are SGHTS and YDEGEE. V shed 1 base and J shed 0 bases, with 6 bases lying between them. Notes on the study in general: Blood also showed most of the thyroid clonotypes that were expanded above 0.001.

This clonotype was seen a handful of times. What it binds is unknown. The rearrangement links TRBV5-8 to TRBJ2-3; D is unresolved. The TCR sequence derives from a man in his fifties with Graves' hyperthyroidism. The specimen was blood. The CDR3 spells CASSLLPSTDTQYF. The DNA for the CDR3 is TGTGCCAGCAGCTTGCTCCCTAGCACAGATACGCAGTATTTT.